This paragraph covers one T cell receptor beta chain sequence. Its antigen remains unknown. The data were obtained in a study of OX40 agonist ivuxolimab in advanced cancers. Study summary: Antecedent anti-PD-1, anti-PD-L1 or anti-CTLA-4 therapy was permissible, with around 41% having received some. Patients achieving partial responses numbered three: one hepatocellular carcinoma case and two cutaneous melanoma cases.

Method: immunoSEQ multiplex PCR; TCRdb's copy keeps in-frame clones and lacks some. Among around 57,000 clones listed, around 92% were seen once. The ends were cut back, 2 bases at V and 1 base at J, with 7 bases in the middle. CDR3 length: 14 residues. In germline, CDR1 is MNHNY, CDR2 SVGAGI (reference sequence). The study, taken as a whole, reports: Circulating CD4+ and CD8+ T cells showed clonal expansion by week 6 at 0.1 to 3.0 mg/kg. Researchers report that CD8+ T cells had, on average, more expanded clones than CD4+.

This specimen was CD4+ or CD8+ T cells sorted from blood, taken in a trial of the OX40 agonist ivuxolimab. The receptor comes from an adult with an advanced solid tumor such as melanoma, head and neck, liver or kidney cancer. The chain uses TRBV6-6 and TRBJ2-3, with a tentative D call TRBD2 (5 bases). CDR3 loop: CASSYQRRTDTQYF. The CDR3, as DNA: TGTGCCAGCAGTTACCAGCGGCGCACAGATACGCAGTATTTT.